Following are 23 T cell receptor beta chains from one sample sequenced in a study of CD8 T cells in ankylosing spondylitis. TCRdb called the 5' RACE reads again in MiXCR, with one record for every CDR3 protein. The sample has about 150,000 distinct CDR3 sequences, roughly 44% seen once. Input material: synovial fluid, either unsorted or a sorted T cell fraction (not recorded which). Source of these receptors: a male donor with ankylosing spondylitis.

The chain uses TRBV7-8 and TRBJ2-6; no firm D call. Germline V gene lookup returns CDR1 SGHVS and CDR2 FQNEAQ. V was shortened by 1 base and J by 0 bases, with 10 bases between the two germline ends. The length of the CDR3 is 17 residues. The CDR3 bases are TGTGCCAGCAGCTTAGGAGTAGGGCTCTCTGGGGCCAACGTCCTGACTTTC. It yields the protein CASSLGVGLSGANVLTF.

A few counts support this clonotype. The chain has TRBV19 and TRBJ1-1; D is unresolved. CDR1 is LNHDA, CDR2 SQIVND, per germline (reference sequence). CDR3 length equals 15 residues. V gave up 5 bases and J gave up 4 bases, with 17 bases separating them. CDR3 region: CASSLHWGVSTEAFF. Here the CDR3 DNA reads TGTGCCAGTAGTCTCCACTGGGGAGTTAGCACTGAAGCTTTCTTT.

The chain couples TRBV9 to TRBJ1-1, with 11 nucleotides matching TRBD1. Unmatched junction bases numbered 17, after V lost 0 bases and J lost 4 bases. The germline gives CDR1 SGDLS, CDR2 YYNGEE. This CDR3 is built from 20 residues. This CDR3 reads CASSVAPSPGQGVRSTEAFF. The CDR3 DNA is TGTGCCAGCAGCGTAGCCCCCTCCCCGGGACAGGGGGTCCGGAGCACTGAAGCTTTCTTT.

This chain links TRBV6-5 with TRBJ1-1; 8 bases line up with TRBD1. Trimming took 0 bases from V and 5 from J; bases not matched to a gene: 11. CDR1 MNHEY and CDR2 SVGAGI come from the germline V gene. The CDR3 contains 17 residues. The CDR3 sequence: CASSYSVRTGRGTEAFF. CDR3 sequence (DNA): TGTGCCAGCAGTTACTCAGTCCGGACAGGGAGAGGGACTGAAGCTTTCTTT.

The gene calls are TRBV28 and TRBJ2-5, with a possible D match to TRBD2 (7 bases). Germline V gene sequence: CDR1 MDHEN, CDR2 SYDVKM. V was cut by 3 bases and J by 3 bases, with 14 bases left in between. This CDR3 region has 15 residues. The CDR3: CASSFSGGRKETQYF. The CDR3 DNA reads as TGTGCCAGCAGTTTTTCGGGGGGCAGAAAAGAGACCCAGTACTTC.

The V gene is TRBV7-9, the J gene TRBJ1-1, with 7 nucleotides matching TRBD1. J gave up 7 bases and V 5 bases, and 13 bases lay outside the gene matches. This CDR3 is built from 15 residues. Germline values: CDR1 SEHNR, CDR2 FQNEAQ (reference sequence). In DNA form, the CDR3 reads TGTGCCAGCAGCGGAGTGGGACAGATTTCTTTTGAAGCTTTCTTT. Encoded protein: CASSGVGQISFEAFF. Together with reference TRBV7-9 and TRBJ1-1, the CDR3 gives the full variable domain: DTGVSQNPRHKITKRGQNVTFRCDPISEHNRLYWYRQTLGQGPEFLTYFQNEAQLEKSRLLSDRFSAERPKGSFSTLEIQRTEQGDSAMYLCASSGVGQISFEAFFGQGTRLTVV.

This clonotype is classed as medium-sized. The J gene is TRBJ1-5, the V gene TRBV20-1; 8 nucleotides agree with TRBD1. Losses at the gene ends were 1 base for V and 3 bases for J; bases not matched to a gene: 5. Germline values: CDR1 DFQATT, CDR2 SNEGSKA (reference sequence). The CDR3 covers 15 residues. The CDR3 protein is CSARGETGDNQPQHF. The CDR3, as DNA: TGCAGTGCTAGAGGGGAGACAGGGGACAATCAGCCCCAGCATTTT.

Only a few counts were recorded for this clonotype. This chain uses TRBV28 with TRBJ2-5; 9 bases agree with TRBD2. Unmatched junction bases numbered 8, after V lost 2 bases and J lost 4 bases. Germline values: CDR1 MDHEN, CDR2 SYDVKM. This CDR3 is built from 16 residues. In nucleotides, the CDR3 is TGTGCCAGCAGTTTAGCACCGCGGGAGGGTGGAGAGACCCAGTACTTC. It yields the protein CASSLAPREGGETQYF. Based on the CDR3 plus reference TRBV28 and TRBJ2-5, the full variable domain is DVKVTQSSRYLVKRTGEKVFLECVQDMDHENMFWYRQDPGLGLRLIYFSYDVKMKEKGDIPEGYSVSREKKERFSLILESASTNQTSMYLCASSLAPREGGETQYFGPGTRLLVL.

The chain combines TRBV20-1 with TRBJ1-5; a possible D gene is TRBD1 (6 bases). The length of the CDR3 is 13 residues. Trimming removed 0 bases at V and 5 bases at J, with 8 bases between. Germline V gene data show CDR1 as DFQATT and CDR2 as SNEGSKA (reference sequence). Here the CDR3 DNA reads TGCAGTGCTAGAGAACAGGGTTATCAGCCCCAGCATTTT. Translated: CSAREQGYQPQHF.

This sequence joins TRBV12-3 or TRBV12-4 and TRBJ1-2, with D maybe TRBD1 (5 bases). Trimming took 6 bases from V and 3 from J, leaving 14 bases between them. The CDR3 is 14 amino acids. The CDR3 loop is CASRDTHLYYGYTF. The CDR3 region has the DNA TGTGCCAGCAGGGACACTCACCTCTACTATGGCTACACCTTC.

The CDR3 coding sequence is TGTGCCAGCAGTTACTCGGACAACGAGCAGTACTTC. Protein: CASSYSDNEQYF. The V call is TRBV6-2 or TRBV6-3, the J call TRBJ2-7, with D perhaps TRBD1 (5 bases). The ends were cut back, 0 bases at V and 5 bases at J, with 5 bases in the middle. The germline V gene has CDR1 MNHEY and CDR2 SVGEGT. The CDR3 consists of 12 residues.

The chain carries TRBV7-9 and TRBJ2-2; 10 positions agree with TRBD2. The CDR3 has 17 amino acids. Trimming at V came to 4 bases and at J to 17 bases, leaving 22 bases not matched to a gene. Germline V gives CDR1 SEHNR, CDR2 FQNEAQ (reference sequence). The CDR3 nucleotides are TGTGCCAGCAGCTCCATAGCGGGAGGCCCCAGCGGGACCCCCCCCTTTTTT. It yields the protein CASSSIAGGPSGTPPFF.

The rearrangement joins TRBV12-3 or TRBV12-4 to TRBJ2-3; maybe TRBD1 (6 bases). V was shortened by 6 bases and J by 4 bases, with 14 bases between the two germline ends. The CDR3 extends over 14 amino acids. The CDR3 protein is CASSQGLPADTQYF. The CDR3 nucleotides read TGTGCCAGCAGCCAGGGGCTGCCAGCAGATACGCAGTATTTT.

The J gene is TRBJ1-2, the V gene TRBV12-3 or TRBV12-4, with a tentative D call TRBD1 (5 bases). The CDR3 is made up of 15 amino acids. The ends were cut back, 3 bases at V and 6 bases at J, with 17 bases in the middle. The CDR3 here is CASSFRVGASHGYTF. The CDR3 DNA follows: TGTGCCAGCAGTTTCAGAGTCGGGGCATCGCATGGCTACACCTTC.

This sequence joins TRBV4-1 and TRBJ1-2; D is undetermined. V lost 5 bases and J lost 1, with 17 bases in between. CDR1 is MGHRA and CDR2 is YSYEKL in the germline V gene. CDR3 length: 16 amino acids. CDR3 region: CASSGGGWRVNYGYTF. The CDR3 nucleotides are TGCGCCAGCAGCGGCGGCGGTTGGAGAGTTAACTATGGCTACACCTTC.

The CDR3 spells CASSLDRISTDTQYF. The CDR3 bases are TGTGCCAGCAGCTTAGATCGGATAAGCACAGATACGCAGTATTTT. The V and J genes are TRBV11-2 and TRBJ2-3; the D is unclear. V lost 0 bases to trimming and J lost 0 bases, with 7 bases between them. This CDR3 comprises 15 residues. Germline-derived CDR1 and CDR2 are SGHAT and FQNNGV.

V gene TRBV20-1 combines with J gene TRBJ1-2; the D is unclear. V was cut by 1 base and J by 3 bases, with 3 bases left in between. Germline CDR1 and CDR2: DFQATT and SNEGSKA (reference sequence). This CDR3 has 11 amino acids. DNA of the CDR3: TGCAGTGCTAGAGTTTACTATGGCTACACCTTC. This codes for CSARVYYGYTF.

The rearrangement links TRBV7-9 to TRBJ2-1; no clear D gene. V was clipped by 0 bases and J by 6 bases, with 12 bases between them. The CDR3 is 15 residues long. Per germline, CDR1 SEHNR and CDR2 FQNEAQ (reference sequence). The CDR3, as DNA: TGTGCCAGCAGCTTAGCGGTGAAGGATTCCAATGAGCAGTTCTTC. Residues: CASSLAVKDSNEQFF. The entire variable domain, with the rest obtained from reference TRBV7-9 and TRBJ2-1, is as follows: DTGVSQNPRHKITKRGQNVTFRCDPISEHNRLYWYRQTLGQGPEFLTYFQNEAQLEKSRLLSDRFSAERPKGSFSTLEIQRTEQGDSAMYLCASSLAVKDSNEQFFGPGTRLTVL.

V gene TRBV5-6 combines with J gene TRBJ2-3, with D perhaps TRBD1 (6 bases). V lost 4 bases and J lost 1, with 16 bases in between. The CDR3 covers 16 residues. Germline V CDR1 and CDR2: SGHDT, YYEEEE. The DNA of the CDR3 is TGTGCCAGCAGCGGGGGCCTAGGCCGAGGCACAGATACGCAGTATTTT. Translating it yields CASSGGLGRGTDTQYF.

This clonotype was recorded at least ten times. The DNA for the CDR3 is TGCGCCAGCAGCTTTGAGGCGTTGAACTATGGCTACACCTTC. It is translated as CASSFEALNYGYTF. The chain recombines TRBV5-1 with TRBJ1-2; D is unresolved. V shed 2 bases and J shed 2 bases, with 10 bases lying between them. The germline CDR1 and CDR2 sequences are SGHRS and YFSETQ. The CDR3 spans 14 residues.

This clonotype was found many times. The chain is built from TRBV6-1 and TRBJ2-7; 8 bases agree with TRBD2. The CDR3 runs to 14 residues. CDR1 is MNHNS, CDR2 SASEGT, per germline. The ends lost 5 bases at V and 7 bases at J; junction bases unmatched: 10. CDR3: CASSNSGDPEEQYF. CDR3 bases: TGTGCCAGCAGTAATAGCGGGGACCCCGAGGAGCAGTACTTC.

This chain links TRBV15 with TRBJ2-5; tentatively, D is TRBD1 (5 bases). Germline lookup yields CDR1 LNHNV and CDR2 YYDKDF (reference sequence). The CDR3 sequence is 15 residues long. V dropped 4 bases and J dropped 4 bases, with 16 bases sitting between them. CDR3 in DNA: TGTGCCACCAGCAAACTCTTGCAGGGTGGAGAGACCCAGTACTTC. Its protein is CATSKLLQGGETQYF.

The V gene is TRBV27, the J gene TRBJ2-7; TRBD1 agrees at 11 bases. The V and J ends lost 5 bases and 5 bases, in that order; junction bases with no gene match: 8. Germline CDR1 MNHEY, CDR2 SMNVEV (reference sequence). The CDR3 runs to 15 residues. Written as DNA, the CDR3 is TGTGCCAGCAGTACTCCGGGACAGGGGGTCCACGAGCAGTACTTC. Protein: CASSTPGQGVHEQYF.